This note documents a single T cell receptor (beta chain) sequence. The sample originates from a study of blood T cell repertoires in COVID-19. Overall study context: In each case, the material was cDNA or gDNA derived from T cells, B-cell-depleted T cells, or PBMCs.

Produced via immunoSEQ multiplex PCR; TCRdb's table is partial and in-frame only. Among approximately 130,000 clones listed, over 75% were seen once. Germline lookup yields CDR1 LNHNV and CDR2 YYDKDF (reference sequence). The length of the CDR3 is 14 residues. V was trimmed by 1 base and J by 7 bases, leaving 13 bases between them. Sequences were obtained from peripheral blood. The receptor's source is a man in his sixties with acute or convalescent COVID-19. The genes are TRBV15 and TRBJ1-1; a possible D gene is TRBD1 (5 bases). CDR3 nucleotides: TGTGCCACCAGCAGAGCGGTAGGGGATGATGAAGCTTTCTTT. Its protein is CATSRAVGDDEAFF.